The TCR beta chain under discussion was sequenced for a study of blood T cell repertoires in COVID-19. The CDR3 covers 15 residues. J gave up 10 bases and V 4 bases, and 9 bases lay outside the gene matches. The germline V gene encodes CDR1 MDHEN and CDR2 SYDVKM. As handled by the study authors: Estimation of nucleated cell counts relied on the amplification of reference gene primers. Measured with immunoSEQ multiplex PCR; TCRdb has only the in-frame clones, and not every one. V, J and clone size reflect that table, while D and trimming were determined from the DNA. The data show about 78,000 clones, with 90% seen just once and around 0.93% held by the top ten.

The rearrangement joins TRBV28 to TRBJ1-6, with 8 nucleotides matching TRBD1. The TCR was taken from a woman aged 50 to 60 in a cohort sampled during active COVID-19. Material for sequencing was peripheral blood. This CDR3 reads CASSSYGTGQSPLHF. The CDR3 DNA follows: TGTGCCAGCAGTTCCTATGGGACAGGACAATCACCCCTCCACTTT.